The clone carrying this T cell receptor (beta chain) appeared a single time. CDR3 size: 14 residues. Looked up from germline, CDR1 is MNHEY and CDR2 is SMNVEV (reference sequence). Trimming removed 3 bases at V and 2 bases at J, with 8 bases between. This sample was taken from a study of blood T cell repertoires in COVID-19. Assay: immunoSEQ multiplex PCR; the TCRdb copy retains only in-frame clones and omits some. The sample lists hundreds of thousands of clones; 75% to 90% were seen once. All enrollees were roughly 18 to 90 years old and from fewer than 30 US areas. Categorization into cohorts depended on clinical history that participants reported.

Sample: PBMCs or T cells enriched from blood (not recorded which). The chain combines TRBV27 with TRBJ1-5; D may be TRBD1 (5 bases). The TCR was taken from a young man who had recovered from COVID-19. DNA of the CDR3: TGTGCCAGCAGTTTTGGGGCTGGCAATCAGCCCCAGCATTTT. Protein: CASSFGAGNQPQHF.